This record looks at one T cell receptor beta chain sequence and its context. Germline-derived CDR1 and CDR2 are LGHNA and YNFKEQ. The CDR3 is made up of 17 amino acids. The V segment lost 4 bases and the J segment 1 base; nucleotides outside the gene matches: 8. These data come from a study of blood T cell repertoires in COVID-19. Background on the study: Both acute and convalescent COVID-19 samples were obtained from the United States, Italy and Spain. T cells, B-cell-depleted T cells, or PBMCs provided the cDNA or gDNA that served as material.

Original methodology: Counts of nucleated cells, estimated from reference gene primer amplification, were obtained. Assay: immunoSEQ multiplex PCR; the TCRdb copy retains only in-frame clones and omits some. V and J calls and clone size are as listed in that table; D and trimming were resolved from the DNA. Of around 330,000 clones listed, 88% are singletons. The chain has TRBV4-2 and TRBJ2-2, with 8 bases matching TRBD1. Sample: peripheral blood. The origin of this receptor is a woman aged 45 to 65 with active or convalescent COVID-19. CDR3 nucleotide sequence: TGTGCCAGCAGCCTAAAGCCGGGACAGGAGAACACCGGGGAGCTGTTTTTT. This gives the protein CASSLKPGQENTGELFF.